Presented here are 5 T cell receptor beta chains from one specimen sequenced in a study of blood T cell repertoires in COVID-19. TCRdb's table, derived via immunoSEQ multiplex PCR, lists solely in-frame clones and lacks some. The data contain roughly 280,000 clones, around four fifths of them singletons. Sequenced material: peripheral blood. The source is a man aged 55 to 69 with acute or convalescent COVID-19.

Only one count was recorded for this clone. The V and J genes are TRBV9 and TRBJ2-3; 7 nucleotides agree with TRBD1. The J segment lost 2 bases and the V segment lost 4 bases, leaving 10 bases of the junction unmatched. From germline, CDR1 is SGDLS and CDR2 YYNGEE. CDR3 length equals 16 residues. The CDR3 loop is CASSYQQGPTTDTQYF. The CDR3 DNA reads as TGTGCCAGCAGCTACCAACAGGGGCCAACCACAGATACGCAGTATTTT.

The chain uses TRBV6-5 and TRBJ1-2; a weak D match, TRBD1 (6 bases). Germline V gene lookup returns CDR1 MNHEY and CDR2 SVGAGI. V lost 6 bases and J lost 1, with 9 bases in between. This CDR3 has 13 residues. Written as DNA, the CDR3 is TGTGCCAGCAGCTTGGACAGTAACTATGGCTACACCTTC. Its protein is CASSLDSNYGYTF.

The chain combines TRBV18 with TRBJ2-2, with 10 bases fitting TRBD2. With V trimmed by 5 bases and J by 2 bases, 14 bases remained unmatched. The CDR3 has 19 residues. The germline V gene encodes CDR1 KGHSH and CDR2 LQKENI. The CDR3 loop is CASSDRPTSGRDNTGELFF. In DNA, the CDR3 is TGTGCCAGCTCAGACCGACCGACTAGCGGGCGTGACAACACCGGGGAGCTGTTTTTT.

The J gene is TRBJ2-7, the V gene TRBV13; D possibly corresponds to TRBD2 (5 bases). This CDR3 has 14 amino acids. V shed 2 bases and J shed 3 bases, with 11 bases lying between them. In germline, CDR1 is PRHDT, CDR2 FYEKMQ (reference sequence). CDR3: CASSLRGFSYEQYF. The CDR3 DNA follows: TGTGCCAGCAGCTTACGAGGGTTCAGCTACGAGCAGTACTTC.

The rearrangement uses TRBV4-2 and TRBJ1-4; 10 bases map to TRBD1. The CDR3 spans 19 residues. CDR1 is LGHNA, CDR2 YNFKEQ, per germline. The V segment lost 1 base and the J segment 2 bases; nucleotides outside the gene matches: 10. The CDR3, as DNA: TGTGCCAGCAGCCAAGGGGACAGGGGAGGGCGGTCCACTAATGAAAAACTGTTTTTT. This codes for CASSQGDRGGRSTNEKLFF.